This T cell receptor beta chain was recovered during a study of early T cells in non-severe SARS-CoV-2 infection. Findings and caveats of the study: Anti-spike CD8 specificities were favored by VDJdb matching, whose results missed private and CD4 specificities.

This clonotype was recorded a few times. Its antigen is not known. As part of library construction, unique molecular identifiers were attached to individual cDNA molecules. TCRdb itself ran the 5' RACE reads through MiXCR, one entry per CDR3 protein. This table holds about 48,000 distinct CDR3 sequences, around 6.5% found once. The sequence came from an adult who was a healthcare worker with PCR-confirmed SARS-CoV-2 infection or an uninfected control (not recorded which). The specimen was whole blood, collected at baseline.

CDR3 sequence: CSAREPGQGITYEQYF. The CDR3 coding sequence is TGCAGTGCTAGAGAACCGGGACAGGGGATTACCTACGAGCAGTACTTC. This chain connects TRBV20-1 to TRBJ2-7; 10 bases match TRBD1. CDR3 length: 16 residues. CDR1 and CDR2 from the germline V gene are DFQATT and SNEGSKA (reference sequence). The trim removed 0 bases at V and 2 bases at J, leaving 7 bases unmatched.